This TCR beta chain was obtained from a study of tumor-infiltrating lymphocytes in oesophageal squamous cell carcinoma. Each CDR3 protein gets one entry after TCRdb re-called the PCR reads with MiXCR. The repertoire has some 14,000 distinct CDR3 sequences, approximately 50% of them found once; the top ten carry 16%. Germline CDR1 SGHVT, CDR2 SQSDAQ. There are 14 residues in the CDR3. Trimming shortened V by 1 base and J by 5 bases, and 11 bases separated the two germline ends. This rearrangement joins TRBV7-4 to TRBJ1-1; no clear D. The sequenced sample was esophageal tumor tissue. This clonotype originated in a male donor with esophageal squamous cell carcinoma. This chain's CDR3 is CASSLVMVGTEAFF. CDR3 nucleotide sequence: TGTGCCAGCAGCTTAGTAATGGTAGGAACTGAAGCTTTCTTT.